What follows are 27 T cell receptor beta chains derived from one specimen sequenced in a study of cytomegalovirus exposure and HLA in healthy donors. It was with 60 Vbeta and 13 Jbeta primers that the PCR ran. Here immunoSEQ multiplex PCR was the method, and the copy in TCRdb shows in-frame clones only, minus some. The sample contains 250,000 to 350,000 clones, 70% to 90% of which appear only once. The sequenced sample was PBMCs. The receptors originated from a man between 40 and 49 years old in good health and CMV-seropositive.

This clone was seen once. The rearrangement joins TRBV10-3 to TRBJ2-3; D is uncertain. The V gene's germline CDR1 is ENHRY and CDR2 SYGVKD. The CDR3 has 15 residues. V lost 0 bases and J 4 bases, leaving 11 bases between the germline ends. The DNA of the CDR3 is TGTGCCATCAGTGAGTCGAGAGGTCCAGCAGATACGCAGTATTTT. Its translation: CAISESRGPADTQYF.

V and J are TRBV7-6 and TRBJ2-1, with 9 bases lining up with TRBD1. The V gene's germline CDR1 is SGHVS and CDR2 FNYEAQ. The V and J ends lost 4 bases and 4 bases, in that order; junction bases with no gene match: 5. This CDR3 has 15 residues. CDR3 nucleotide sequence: TGTGCCAGCAGCTCCCGGACAGGGGAATACAATGAGCAGTTCTTC. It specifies CASSSRTGEYNEQFF.

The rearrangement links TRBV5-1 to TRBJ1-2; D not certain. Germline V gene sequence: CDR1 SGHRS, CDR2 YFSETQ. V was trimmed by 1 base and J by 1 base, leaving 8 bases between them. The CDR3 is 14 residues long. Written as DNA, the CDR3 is TGCGCCAGCAGCTTGCCCAACAGTAACTATGGCTACACCTTC. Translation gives CASSLPNSNYGYTF.

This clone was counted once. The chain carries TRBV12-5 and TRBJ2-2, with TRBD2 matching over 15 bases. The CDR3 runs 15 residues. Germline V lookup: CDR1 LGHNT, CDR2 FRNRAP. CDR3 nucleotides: TGTGACCCGGGACTAGCGGGAGGGAACACCGGGGAGCTGTTTTTT. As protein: CDPGLAGGNTGELFF.

In nucleotides, the CDR3 is TGCAGCGTTGAGGCAGGGGAAGGAACCTACGAGCAGTACTTC. Translating gives CSVEAGEGTYEQYF. This sequence joins TRBV29-1 and TRBJ2-7; a weak D match, TRBD1 (6 bases). Trimming stripped 3 bases from V and 2 bases from J, with 14 bases between. Germline CDR1 is SQVTM and CDR2 is ANQGSEA. CDR3 length: 14 residues.

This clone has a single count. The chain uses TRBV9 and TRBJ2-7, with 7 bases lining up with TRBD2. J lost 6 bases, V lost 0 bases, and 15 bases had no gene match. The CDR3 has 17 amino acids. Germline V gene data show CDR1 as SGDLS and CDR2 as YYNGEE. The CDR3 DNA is TGTGCCAGCAGCGTAGAGAGGACCCTGACTAGCTTTGGCGAGCAGTACTTC. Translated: CASSVERTLTSFGEQYF.

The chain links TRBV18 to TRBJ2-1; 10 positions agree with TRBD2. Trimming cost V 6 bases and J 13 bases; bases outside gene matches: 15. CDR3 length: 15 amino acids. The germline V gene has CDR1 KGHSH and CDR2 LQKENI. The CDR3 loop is CASSSPGLAGVHQFF. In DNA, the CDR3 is TGTGCCAGCTCCTCACCGGGGCTAGCGGGAGTTCATCAGTTCTTC.

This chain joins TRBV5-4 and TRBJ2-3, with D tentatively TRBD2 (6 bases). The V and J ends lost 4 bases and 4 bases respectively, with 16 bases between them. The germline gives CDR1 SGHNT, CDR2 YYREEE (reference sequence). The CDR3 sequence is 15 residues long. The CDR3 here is CASSQSGLWSDTQYF. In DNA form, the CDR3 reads TGTGCCAGCAGCCAATCAGGACTATGGTCAGATACGCAGTATTTT.

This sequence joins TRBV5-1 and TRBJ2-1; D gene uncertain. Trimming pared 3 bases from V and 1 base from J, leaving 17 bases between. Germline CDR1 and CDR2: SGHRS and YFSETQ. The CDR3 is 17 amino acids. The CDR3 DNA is TGCGCCAGCAGCTATTATAGCCCCAGTGGGTCCTACAATGAGCAGTTCTTC. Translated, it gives CASSYYSPSGSYNEQFF.

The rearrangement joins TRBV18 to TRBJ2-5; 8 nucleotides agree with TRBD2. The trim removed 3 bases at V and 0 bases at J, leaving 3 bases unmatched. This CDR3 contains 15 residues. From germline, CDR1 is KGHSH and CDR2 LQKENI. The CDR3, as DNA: TGTGCCAGCTCACCTAGCGGGACGTACCAAGAGACCCAGTACTTC. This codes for CASSPSGTYQETQYF.

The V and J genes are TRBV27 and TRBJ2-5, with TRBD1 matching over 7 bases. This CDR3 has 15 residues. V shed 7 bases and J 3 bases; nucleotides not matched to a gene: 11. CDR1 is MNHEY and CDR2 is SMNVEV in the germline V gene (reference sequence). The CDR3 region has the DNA TGTGCCAGCACTAGTCTTGACAGGGTAAAAGAGACCCAGTACTTC. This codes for CASTSLDRVKETQYF.

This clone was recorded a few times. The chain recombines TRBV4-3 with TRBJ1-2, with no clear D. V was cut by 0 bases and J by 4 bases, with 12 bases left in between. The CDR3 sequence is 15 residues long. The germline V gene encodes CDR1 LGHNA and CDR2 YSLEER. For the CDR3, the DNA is TGCGCCAGCAGCCAAGACGTGGGGAGAGGCTATGGCTACACCTTC. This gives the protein CASSQDVGRGYGYTF.

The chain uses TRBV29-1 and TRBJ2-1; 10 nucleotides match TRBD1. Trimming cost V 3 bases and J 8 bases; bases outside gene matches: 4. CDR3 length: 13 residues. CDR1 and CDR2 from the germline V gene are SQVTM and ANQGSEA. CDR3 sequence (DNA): TGCAGCGTTGACGGGACAGGGGTCGATGAGCAGTTCTTC. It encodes CSVDGTGVDEQFF.

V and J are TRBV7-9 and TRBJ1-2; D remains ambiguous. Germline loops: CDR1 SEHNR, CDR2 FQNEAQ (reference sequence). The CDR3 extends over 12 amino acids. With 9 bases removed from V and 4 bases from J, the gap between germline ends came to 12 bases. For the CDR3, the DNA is TGTGCCAGACCCGGGTACGCCTATGGCTACACCTTC. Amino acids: CARPGYAYGYTF.

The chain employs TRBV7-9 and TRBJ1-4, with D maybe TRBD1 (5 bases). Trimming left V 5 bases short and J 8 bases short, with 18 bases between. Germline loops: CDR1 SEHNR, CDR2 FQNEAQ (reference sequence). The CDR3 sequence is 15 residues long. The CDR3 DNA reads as TGTGCCAGCAGCCTACCCAGGGATCCTGGGGAAAAACTGTTTTTT. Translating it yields CASSLPRDPGEKLFF.

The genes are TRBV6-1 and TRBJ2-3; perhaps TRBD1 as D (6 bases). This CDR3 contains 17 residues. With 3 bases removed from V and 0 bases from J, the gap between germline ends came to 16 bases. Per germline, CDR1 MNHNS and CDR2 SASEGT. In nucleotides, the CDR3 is TGTGCCAGCAGTGAGAATCCTTACAGGGAAAGCACAGATACGCAGTATTTT. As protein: CASSENPYRESTDTQYF.

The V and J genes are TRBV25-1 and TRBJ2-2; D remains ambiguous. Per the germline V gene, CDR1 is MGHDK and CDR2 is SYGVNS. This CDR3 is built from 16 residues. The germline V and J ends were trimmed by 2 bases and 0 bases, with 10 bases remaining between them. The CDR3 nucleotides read TGTGCCAGCAGTGAAAGTACAGCCCCGAACACCGGGGAGCTGTTTTTT. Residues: CASSESTAPNTGELFF.

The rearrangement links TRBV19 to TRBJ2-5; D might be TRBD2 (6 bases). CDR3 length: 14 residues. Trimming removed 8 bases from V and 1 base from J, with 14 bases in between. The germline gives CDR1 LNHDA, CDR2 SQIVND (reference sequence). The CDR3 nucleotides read TGTGCCAGTTCCGGAGGGAGAATCCAAGAGACCCAGTACTTC. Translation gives CASSGGRIQETQYF.

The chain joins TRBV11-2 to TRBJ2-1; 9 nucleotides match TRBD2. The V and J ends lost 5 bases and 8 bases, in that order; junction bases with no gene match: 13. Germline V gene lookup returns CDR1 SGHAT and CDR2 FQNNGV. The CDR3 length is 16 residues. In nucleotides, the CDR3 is TGTGCCAGCAGCCCTTTCGCCGGGACTAGCAGTGATGAGCAGTTCTTC. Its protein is CASSPFAGTSSDEQFF.

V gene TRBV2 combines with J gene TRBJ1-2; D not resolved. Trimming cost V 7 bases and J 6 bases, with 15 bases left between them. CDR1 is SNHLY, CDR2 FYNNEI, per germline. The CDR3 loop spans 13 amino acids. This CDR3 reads CASTEGRIHGYTF. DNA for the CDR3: TGTGCCAGCACGGAGGGCAGGATACATGGCTACACCTTC.

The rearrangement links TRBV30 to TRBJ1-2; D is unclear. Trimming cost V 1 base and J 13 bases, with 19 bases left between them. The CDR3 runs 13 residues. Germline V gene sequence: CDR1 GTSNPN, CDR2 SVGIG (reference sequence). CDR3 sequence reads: CAWSGLNQDFPTF. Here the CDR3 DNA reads TGTGCCTGGAGTGGGCTGAACCAGGATTTCCCCACCTTC.

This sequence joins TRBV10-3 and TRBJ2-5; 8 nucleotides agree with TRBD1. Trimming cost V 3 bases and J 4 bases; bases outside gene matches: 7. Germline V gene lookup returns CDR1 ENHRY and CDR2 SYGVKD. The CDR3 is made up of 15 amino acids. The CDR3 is CAISDPDRALETQYF. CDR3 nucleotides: TGTGCCATCAGTGACCCGGACAGGGCGCTAGAGACCCAGTACTTC.

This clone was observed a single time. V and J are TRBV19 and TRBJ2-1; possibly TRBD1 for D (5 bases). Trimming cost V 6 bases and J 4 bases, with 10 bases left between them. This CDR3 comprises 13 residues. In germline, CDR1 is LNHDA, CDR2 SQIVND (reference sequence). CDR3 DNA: TGTGCCAGTAGCTACAGGCAATACAATGAGCAGTTCTTC. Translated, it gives CASSYRQYNEQFF.

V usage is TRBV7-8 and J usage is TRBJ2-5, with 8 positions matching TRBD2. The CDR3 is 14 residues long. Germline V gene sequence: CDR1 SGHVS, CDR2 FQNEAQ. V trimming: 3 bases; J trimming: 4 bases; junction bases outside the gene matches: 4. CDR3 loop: CASSFERERETQYF. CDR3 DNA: TGTGCCAGCAGCTTCGAGCGGGAGAGAGAGACCCAGTACTTC. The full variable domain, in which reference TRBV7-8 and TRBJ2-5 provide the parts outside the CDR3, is GAGVSQSPRYKVAKRGQDVALRCDPISGHVSLFWYQQALGQGPEFLTYFQNEAQLDKSGLPSDRFFAERPEGSVSTLKIQRTQQEDSAVYLCASSFERERETQYFGPGTRLLVL.

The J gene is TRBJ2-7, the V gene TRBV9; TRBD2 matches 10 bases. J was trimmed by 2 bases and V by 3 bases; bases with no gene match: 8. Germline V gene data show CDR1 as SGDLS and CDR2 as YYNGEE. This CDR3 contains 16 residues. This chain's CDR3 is CASSATSGSSTYEQYF. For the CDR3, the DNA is TGTGCCAGCAGCGCGACTAGCGGGTCCTCTACCTACGAGCAGTACTTC.

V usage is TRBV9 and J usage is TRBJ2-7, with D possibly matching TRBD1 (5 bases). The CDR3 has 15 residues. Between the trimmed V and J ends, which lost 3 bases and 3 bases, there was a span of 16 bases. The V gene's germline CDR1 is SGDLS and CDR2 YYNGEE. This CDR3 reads CASSEGNGVSYEQYF. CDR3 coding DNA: TGTGCCAGCAGCGAGGGGAATGGAGTTAGCTACGAGCAGTACTTC.

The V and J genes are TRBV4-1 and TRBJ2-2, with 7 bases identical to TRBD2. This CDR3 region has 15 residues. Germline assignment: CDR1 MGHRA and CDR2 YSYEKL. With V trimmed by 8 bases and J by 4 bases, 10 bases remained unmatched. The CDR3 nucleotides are TGCGCCAGCGCGATTACCGGGGGGATCACCGGGGAGCTGTTTTTT. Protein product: CASAITGGITGELFF.